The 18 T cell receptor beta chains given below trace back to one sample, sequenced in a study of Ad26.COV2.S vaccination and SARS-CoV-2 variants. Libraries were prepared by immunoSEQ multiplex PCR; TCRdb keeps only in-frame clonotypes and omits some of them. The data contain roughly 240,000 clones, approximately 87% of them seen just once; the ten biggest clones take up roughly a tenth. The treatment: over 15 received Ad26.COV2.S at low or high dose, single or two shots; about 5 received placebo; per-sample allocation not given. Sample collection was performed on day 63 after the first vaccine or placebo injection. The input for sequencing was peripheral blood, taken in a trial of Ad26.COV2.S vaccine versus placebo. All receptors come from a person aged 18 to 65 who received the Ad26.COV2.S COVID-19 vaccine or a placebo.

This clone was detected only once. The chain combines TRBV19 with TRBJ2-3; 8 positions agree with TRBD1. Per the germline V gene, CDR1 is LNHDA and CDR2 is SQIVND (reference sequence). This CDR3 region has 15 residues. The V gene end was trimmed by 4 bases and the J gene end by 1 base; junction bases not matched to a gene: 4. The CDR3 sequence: CASSKMDRGTDTQYF. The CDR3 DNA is TGTGCCAGTAGTAAGATGGACAGGGGCACAGATACGCAGTATTTT.

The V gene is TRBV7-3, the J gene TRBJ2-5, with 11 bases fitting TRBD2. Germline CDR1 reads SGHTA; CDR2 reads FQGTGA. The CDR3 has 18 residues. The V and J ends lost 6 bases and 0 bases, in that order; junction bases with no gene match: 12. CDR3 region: CASSPPIRLAGHQETQYF. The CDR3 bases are TGTGCCAGCAGTCCTCCTATACGACTAGCGGGACACCAAGAGACCCAGTACTTC.

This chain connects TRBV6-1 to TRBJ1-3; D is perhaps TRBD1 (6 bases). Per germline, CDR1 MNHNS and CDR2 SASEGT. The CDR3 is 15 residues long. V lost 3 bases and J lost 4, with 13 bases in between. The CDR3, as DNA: TGTGCCAGCAGTGATTACAGGGAGCCCGGAAACACCATATATTTT. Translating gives CASSDYREPGNTIYF.

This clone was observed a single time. The CDR3 DNA reads TGTGCCAGCAGCGTTGGGCTCACATCCTACAATGAGCAGTTCTTC. This sequence encodes CASSVGLTSYNEQFF. This chain connects TRBV9 to TRBJ2-1; D is unclear. The CDR3 is 15 residues long. V dropped 2 bases and J dropped 1 base, with 10 bases sitting between them. In germline, CDR1 is SGDLS, CDR2 YYNGEE.

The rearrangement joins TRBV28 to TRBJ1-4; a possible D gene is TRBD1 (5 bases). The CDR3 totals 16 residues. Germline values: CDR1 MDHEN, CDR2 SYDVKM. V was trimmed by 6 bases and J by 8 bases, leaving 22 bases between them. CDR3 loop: CASSSPSGWKGEKLFF. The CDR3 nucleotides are TGTGCCAGCAGCTCTCCTTCAGGGTGGAAAGGAGAAAAACTGTTTTTT.

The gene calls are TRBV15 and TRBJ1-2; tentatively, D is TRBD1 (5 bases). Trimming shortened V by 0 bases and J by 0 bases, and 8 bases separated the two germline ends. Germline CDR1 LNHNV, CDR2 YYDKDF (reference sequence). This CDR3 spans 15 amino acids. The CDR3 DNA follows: TGTGCCACCAGCAGAGATCGGGACTCTAACTATGGCTACACCTTC. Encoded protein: CATSRDRDSNYGYTF. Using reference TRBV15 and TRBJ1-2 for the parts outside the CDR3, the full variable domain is DAMVIQNPRYQVTQFGKPVTLSCSQTLNHNVMYWYQQKSSQAPKLLFHYYDKDFNNEADTPDNFQSRRPNTSFCFLDIRSPGLGDTAMYLCATSRDRDSNYGYTFGSGTRLTVV.

The CDR3 is CASRLAGTGDYEQYF. The CDR3 DNA reads TGTGCCAGCAGACTCGCCGGGACAGGGGACTACGAGCAGTACTTC. This rearrangement joins TRBV6-5 to TRBJ2-7, with 10 bases aligning to TRBD1. V shed 6 bases and J 3 bases; nucleotides not matched to a gene: 8. The CDR3 spans 15 residues. Germline V lookup: CDR1 MNHEY, CDR2 SVGAGI.

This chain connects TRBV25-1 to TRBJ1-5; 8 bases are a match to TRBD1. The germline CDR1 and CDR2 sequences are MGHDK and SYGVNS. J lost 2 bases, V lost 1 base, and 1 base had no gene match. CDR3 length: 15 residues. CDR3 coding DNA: TGTGCCAGCAGTGAATCAGGGGGCGGCAATCAGCCCCAGCATTTT. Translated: CASSESGGGNQPQHF.

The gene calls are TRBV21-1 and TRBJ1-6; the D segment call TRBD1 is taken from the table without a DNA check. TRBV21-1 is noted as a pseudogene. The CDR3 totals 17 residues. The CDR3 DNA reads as TGTGCCAGCAGCAAAGCGGTGAATCGGCAGGGAACCTCACCCCTCCACTTT. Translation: CASSKAVNRQGTSPLHF.

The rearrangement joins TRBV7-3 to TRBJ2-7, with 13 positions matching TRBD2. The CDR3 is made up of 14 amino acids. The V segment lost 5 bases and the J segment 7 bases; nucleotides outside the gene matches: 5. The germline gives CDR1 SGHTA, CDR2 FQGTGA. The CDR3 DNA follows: TGTGCCAGCAGCCCAAGGACTAGCGGGGGAGAGCAGTACTTC. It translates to CASSPRTSGGEQYF.

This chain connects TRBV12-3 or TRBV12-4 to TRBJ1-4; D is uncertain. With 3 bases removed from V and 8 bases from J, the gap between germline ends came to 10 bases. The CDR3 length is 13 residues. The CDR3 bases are TGTGCCAGCAGTTTGACGGCCGTGGAAAAACTGTTTTTT. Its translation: CASSLTAVEKLFF.

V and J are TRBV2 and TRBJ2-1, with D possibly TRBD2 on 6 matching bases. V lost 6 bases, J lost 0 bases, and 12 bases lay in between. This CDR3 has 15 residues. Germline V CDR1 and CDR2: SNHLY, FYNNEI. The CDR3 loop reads CASSPGLNSYNEQFF. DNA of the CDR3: TGTGCCAGCAGCCCCGGACTAAACTCCTACAATGAGCAGTTCTTC.

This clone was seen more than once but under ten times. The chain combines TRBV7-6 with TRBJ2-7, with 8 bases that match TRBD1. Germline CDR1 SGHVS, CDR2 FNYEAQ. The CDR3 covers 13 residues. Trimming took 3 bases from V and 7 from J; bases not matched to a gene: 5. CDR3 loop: CASSFQGASEQYF. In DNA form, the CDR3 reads TGTGCCAGCAGCTTCCAGGGGGCGAGTGAGCAGTACTTC. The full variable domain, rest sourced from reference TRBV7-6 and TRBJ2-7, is GAGVSQSPRYKVTKRGQDVALRCDPISGHVSLYWYRQALGQGPEFLTYFNYEAQQDKSGLPNDRFSAERPEGSISTLTIQRTEQRDSAMYRCASSFQGASEQYFGPGTRLTVT.

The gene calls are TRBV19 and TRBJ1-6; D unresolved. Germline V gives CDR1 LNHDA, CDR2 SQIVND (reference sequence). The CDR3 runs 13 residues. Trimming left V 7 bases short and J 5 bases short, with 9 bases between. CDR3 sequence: CASKQRDNSPLHF. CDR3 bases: TGTGCCAGTAAACAGAGGGATAATTCACCCCTCCACTTT.

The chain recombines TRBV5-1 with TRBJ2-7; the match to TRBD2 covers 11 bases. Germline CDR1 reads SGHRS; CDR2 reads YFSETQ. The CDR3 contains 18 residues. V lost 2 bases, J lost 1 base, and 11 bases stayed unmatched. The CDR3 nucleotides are TGCGCCAGCAGCTTAGAGACTAGCGGGGCCCGGGGGTCCTACGAGCAGTACTTC. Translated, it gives CASSLETSGARGSYEQYF.

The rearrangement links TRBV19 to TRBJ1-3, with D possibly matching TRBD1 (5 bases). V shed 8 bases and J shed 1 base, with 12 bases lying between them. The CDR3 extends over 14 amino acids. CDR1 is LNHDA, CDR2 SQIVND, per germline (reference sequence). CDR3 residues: CASYMQGSGNTIYF. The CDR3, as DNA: TGTGCCAGTTATATGCAGGGATCTGGAAACACCATATATTTT.

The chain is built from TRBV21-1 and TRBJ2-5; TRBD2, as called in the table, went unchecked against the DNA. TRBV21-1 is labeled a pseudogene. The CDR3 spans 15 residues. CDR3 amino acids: CASNEEGQYQETQYF. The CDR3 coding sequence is TGTGCCAGCAATGAGGAGGGCCAGTACCAAGAGACCCAGTACTTC.

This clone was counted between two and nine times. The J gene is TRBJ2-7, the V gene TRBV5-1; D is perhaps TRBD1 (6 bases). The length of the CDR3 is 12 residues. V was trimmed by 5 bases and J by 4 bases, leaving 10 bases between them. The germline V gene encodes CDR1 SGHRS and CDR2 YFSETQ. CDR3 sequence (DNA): TGCGCCAGCAGGGGGGACACTTACGAGCAGTACTTC. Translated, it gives CASRGDTYEQYF.